This T cell receptor beta chain was sequenced during a study of neurological immune-mediated disorders. TCRdb reprocessed the 5' RACE reads via MiXCR and lists one record per CDR3 protein. The sample records tens of thousands of distinct CDR3 sequences, 10% to 15% being singletons. This clonotype has at least ten counts. This CDR3 is 14 amino acids long. From germline, CDR1 is LGHDT and CDR2 YNNKEL (reference sequence). The V and J ends lost 4 bases and 1 base respectively, with 10 bases between them. This chain uses TRBV3-1 with TRBJ1-1; D unresolved. The clonotype was recovered from a female donor in good health. The sequencing sample was made of PBMCs. The CDR3 loop is CASSPRTENTEAFF. The CDR3 bases are TGTGCCAGCAGCCCTCGGACGGAGAACACTGAAGCTTTCTTT.